Presented here are 10 T cell receptor beta chains from one specimen sequenced in a study of vaccination effects on CD4 cells after COVID-19. Ahead of sequencing, the ViraFEST assay grew antigen-specific CD4+ T cells using viral peptide pools. Once cultured for roughly nine days, the cells underwent separation to obtain CD4+ T cells. Vaccinated recipients, who were negative for nucleocapsid antibodies, had no history of SARS-CoV-2 infection. TCRdb keeps only in-frame clones here, not all; method: immunoSEQ multiplex PCR. The sample carries tens of thousands of clones, under 70% recorded once. These receptors lack a known antigen. Here the sequenced sample was CD4+ T cells from PBMCs cultured with SARS-CoV-2 spike peptides, taken before COVID-19 vaccination. All receptors derive from a human donor who received a COVID-19 vaccine.

This clone was seen a handful of times. The V call is TRBV5-5, the J call TRBJ2-3; D not resolved. CDR3 length: 15 residues. Trimming took 4 bases from V and 0 from J, leaving 12 bases between them. Per the germline V gene, CDR1 is SGHKS and CDR2 is YYEKEE (reference sequence). The CDR3 bases are TGTGCCAGCAGCCAACAATTTAGCAGCACAGATACGCAGTATTTT. The encoded protein is CASSQQFSSTDTQYF.

This clone occurred a few times. The V gene is TRBV12-5, the J gene TRBJ1-6; 8 positions agree with TRBD1. V lost 7 bases to trimming and J lost 0 bases; unmatched junction nucleotides: 17. Germline V CDR1 and CDR2: LGHNT, FRNRAP. The CDR3 covers 20 residues. The CDR3 sequence: CASALLTRTGTFSYNSPLHF. The CDR3 bases are TGTGCTAGTGCCTTACTTACAAGGACAGGGACGTTCTCCTATAATTCACCCCTCCACTTT.

A word on this clone: At one end the junction does not follow the germline gene, possibly because of a read error. This rearrangement joins TRBV7-7 to TRBJ2-2; the D is unclear. The CDR3 sequence is 13 residues long. Germline V CDR1 and CDR2: SSHAT, FNYEAQ (reference sequence). In DNA, the CDR3 is TGTGCTAGCAGCTTTCGGGTGACCGGGGAGCTGTTTTTT. Translation: CASSFRVTGELFF.

This clone appeared once. CDR3 nucleotides: TGTGCCAGCAGCCCCTCCTCGGTCTGGGGGGGCTACACCTTC. Translating it yields CASSPSSVWGGYTF. V gene TRBV3-1 (or the pseudogene TRBV3-2) combines with J gene TRBJ1-2, with D perhaps matching TRBD1 (5 bases). This CDR3 spans 14 amino acids. Germline assignment: CDR1 LGHDT and CDR2 YNNKEL (reference sequence). Trimming pared 4 bases from V and 8 bases from J, leaving 17 bases between.

This clone has ten or more counts. The gene calls are TRBV18 and TRBJ1-1, with D hard to call. This CDR3 spans 13 amino acids. V lost 1 base and J lost 4, with 7 bases in between. Germline V gives CDR1 KGHSH, CDR2 LQKENI. The CDR3: CASSPLRGTEAFF. CDR3 nucleotide sequence: TGTGCCAGCTCACCACTCCGGGGCACTGAAGCTTTCTTT.

This clone has a handful of counts. The chain has TRBV2 and TRBJ1-2; D not certain. The CDR3 covers 11 residues. Deletions cut 2 bases from V and 4 bases from J, with 2 bases between. Germline loops: CDR1 SNHLY, CDR2 FYNNEI. The DNA of the CDR3 is TGTGCCAGCAGTGAAAGCTATGGCTACACCTTC. It codes for CASSESYGYTF. Full variable domain (remainder filled in from reference TRBV2 and TRBJ1-2): EPEVTQTPSHQVTQMGQEVILRCVPISNHLYFYWYRQILGQKVEFLVSFYNNEISEKSEIFDDQFSVERPDGSNFTLKIRSTKLEDSAMYFCASSESYGYTFGSGTRLTVV.

This rearrangement joins TRBV12-3 or TRBV12-4 to TRBJ2-5; a weak D match, TRBD1 (5 bases). CDR3 size: 13 residues. Trimming shortened V by 5 bases and J by 7 bases, and 14 bases separated the two germline ends. The CDR3 DNA reads as TGTGCCAGCAGTACTTACCAGGGCGCGACCCAGTACTTC. Encoded protein: CASSTYQGATQYF.

The chain is built from TRBV4-1 and TRBJ2-1, with 13 positions matching TRBD2. The CDR3 has 16 amino acids. V dropped 3 bases and J dropped 4; count of bases not matched to a gene: 3. Germline CDR1 reads MGHRA; CDR2 reads YSYEKL. For the CDR3, the DNA is TGCGCCAGCAGCCAGGGACTAGCGGGACCATACAATGAGCAGTTCTTC. It is translated as CASSQGLAGPYNEQFF.

This chain uses TRBV5-4 with TRBJ2-1, with 9 bases fitting TRBD2. Looked up from germline, CDR1 is SGHNT and CDR2 is YYREEE (reference sequence). With V trimmed by 5 bases and J by 0 bases, 9 bases remained unmatched. The CDR3 has 17 residues. As DNA, the CDR3 is TGTGCCAGCAGGGATAAGGTAGCGGGGGCCTCCTACAATGAGCAGTTCTTC. Amino acid sequence: CASRDKVAGASYNEQFF.

The chain carries TRBV7-2 and TRBJ2-7; 15 bases are shared with TRBD2. Germline loops: CDR1 SGHTA, CDR2 FQGNSA. V lost 5 bases to trimming and J lost 3 bases; unmatched junction nucleotides: 5. CDR3 length: 16 residues. The CDR3 is CASSPGLAGGHYEQYF. As DNA, the CDR3 is TGTGCCAGCAGCCCTGGACTAGCGGGAGGGCACTACGAGCAGTACTTC.